The entry below gives a single TCR beta chain sequence along with its context. The target of this receptor is not known. Base qualities are not provided; no much larger clone lies one nucleotide away. The data derive from a study of cytotoxic CD8 clonotypes in ibrutinib-treated CLL (dated by TCRdb to the early 2020s). Describing the broader study: The cohort included some 14 treatment-naive and fewer than 12 relapsed/refractory patients; roughly 17 were IGHV unmutated. The response samples were drawn at a median of approximately 11 months into treatment, with a range of about 6 to 36 months. Samples averaged approximately 260,000 productive templates and 94,082 productive rearrangements. All remission and progressive disease samples were collected while patients were still receiving ibrutinib. Cryopreserved peripheral blood mononuclear cells were obtained prior to treatment, at the time of response, and at either disease progression or sustained remission. Responses were partial in roughly 24 patients and complete in 2; after median about 70 months follow-up, about 14 stayed in remission and about 12 progressed. Of the 85 to 95 participants in the trial, about 25 had longitudinal samples available. The research as a whole found: At baseline, clonality was higher than in age-matched healthy donors and showed a strong correlation with circulating CD8+ T-cell counts. Public clonotypes were rare and either shrank or stayed stable during treatment, and the rise in clonality at ibrutinib response reflected expansion of private clonotypes. Sampling times were not matched between patients in sustained remission and patients whose disease was progressing, and lymph node repertoires were not examined. An increase in clonality was observed at ibrutinib response, with clonality remaining stable during sustained remission and falling back toward baseline at progression.

The goal of deep resolution MiSeq sequencing was a depth between 1 in 1 million and 1 in 200,000 T cells, and coverage averaged 10x per clonotype. The immunoSEQ hsTCRB Kit was used to generate TCR beta libraries. In the original analysis: The data were analyzed with ImmunoSEQ Analyzer and ImmunoSEQ Data Assistant, and V, D and J gene assignments followed IMGT definitions. Clonality, which ranges from 0 to 1, was calculated as one minus the normalized Shannon entropy of productive rearrangement frequencies. Public clonotype analysis was restricted to overrepresented clonotypes comprising at least 0.05% of each patient's repertoire. About a dozen repertoires from age-matched healthy donors, obtained from immuneACCESS, served as clonality controls. Held by TCRdb, this immuneACCESS table contains in-frame sequences only and omits some clones. Under half of the omission traces to an unresolved V gene where checked; the cause of the rest is unknown. D and trimming come from the DNA, and the V and J calls and clone size come from that table. Present in this sample are hundreds of thousands of clones, 70% of which were seen just once. The ten largest clones represent approximately 15% of the sample.

Reading from cysteine to phenylalanine, the CDR3 counts 13 amino acids. Of all the DNA, just the CDR3 is kept, 39 bases in frame from base 1. The germline V gene provides CDR1 SNHLY and CDR2 FYNNEI. A distance of 15 bases separates the germline ends of V and J, which lose 10 bases and 2 bases respectively. The meaning of the sample's time point label: approximately 25 months on ibrutinib. For TCR beta library preparation, around 2 micrograms of genomic DNA were isolated from cryopreserved PBMCs. Longitudinal blood samples from CLL patients on ibrutinib monotherapy were analyzed using high-throughput TCR beta sequencing. The patients were enrolled in a single-center, open-label phase 2 trial of ibrutinib monotherapy.

The rearranged segments are TRBV2 and TRBJ2-7; no D gene can be assigned with confidence. The clonotype comes from a human donor with chronic lymphocytic leukemia. The input for sequencing was PBMCs, taken after 24 months of ibrutinib treatment. The CDR3 protein sequence reads: CATRGSFAYEQYF. The DNA sequence reads TGTGCCACCCGCGGCAGTTTCGCCTACGAGCAGTACTTC.